Listed here are 8 T cell receptor beta chains from one sample, sequenced in a study of tumor-infiltrating lymphocytes in localized non-small cell lung cancer. Method: immunoSEQ multiplex PCR; TCRdb's copy keeps in-frame clones and lacks some. The top ten hold roughly a sixth of the sample, which has over 15,000 clones, 45% seen once. Sequenced: lung tumor tissue. These receptor sequences come from a human donor with non-small cell lung cancer.

The chain uses TRBV28 and TRBJ2-5; D is undetermined. The germline V gene has CDR1 MDHEN and CDR2 SYDVKM. V lost 6 bases, J lost 0 bases, and 8 bases lay in between. The CDR3 covers 13 residues. The DNA of the CDR3 is TGTGCCAGCAGGACGGTAAACCAAGAGACCCAGTACTTC. This encodes CASRTVNQETQYF.

The rearrangement joins TRBV11-2 to TRBJ2-1; D remains unclear. The CDR3 is 10 residues long. Per germline, CDR1 SGHAT and CDR2 FQNNGV. The V end lost 3 bases, the J end lost 6 bases, and 0 bases lay between the germline ends. The CDR3 region has the DNA TGTGCCAGCAGCTTCAATGAGCAGTTCTTC. Translating it yields CASSFNEQFF.

This clone showed up just a few times. The V gene is TRBV15, the J gene TRBJ1-2, with TRBD1 matching 8 bases. With 5 bases clipped from V and 6 bases from J, the junction kept 5 bases outside the gene matches. Germline-derived CDR1 and CDR2 are LNHNV and YYDKDF (reference sequence). The length of the CDR3 is 13 residues. CDR3 sequence reads: CATSRDRGHGYTF. The CDR3 bases are TGTGCCACCAGCCGCGACAGGGGTCATGGCTACACCTTC.

The gene calls are TRBV7-6 and TRBJ2-2; 8 bases are a match to TRBD2. The CDR3 contains 16 residues. Germline CDR1 is SGHVS and CDR2 is FNYEAQ. V gave up 1 base and J gave up 6 bases; unmatched junction bases: 7. CDR3 DNA: TGTGCCAGCAGCTTAGTTCCAGCGGGGGTCCCCGGGGAGCTGTTTTTT. Its protein is CASSLVPAGVPGELFF.

This clone was picked up a small number of times. The J gene is TRBJ1-6, the V gene TRBV4-2; TRBD1 matches 8 bases. V lost 0 bases and J lost 7; bases outside the gene matches: 5. This CDR3 comprises 16 residues. Germline lookup yields CDR1 LGHNA and CDR2 YNFKEQ. The chain's CDR3 is CASSQDGQGQNSPLHF. The CDR3 bases are TGTGCCAGCAGCCAAGACGGACAGGGTCAGAATTCACCCCTCCACTTT.

The rearrangement joins TRBV12-5 to TRBJ2-1; tentative D call: TRBD2 (7 bases). The germline CDR1 and CDR2 sequences are LGHNT and FRNRAP. The CDR3 totals 18 residues. The V end was cut by 5 bases, the J end by 0 bases, with 20 bases between. The CDR3, as DNA: TGTGCTAGTGGTCGTTATCTGGGGGGGGCCCTCTCCTACAATGAGCAGTTCTTC. It codes for CASGRYLGGALSYNEQFF.

As concerns this clone: The sample has other DNA sequences that encode this CDR3 too. The rearrangement joins TRBV27 to TRBJ2-7, with D hard to call. V lost 2 bases and J lost 2, with 7 bases in between. The CDR3 covers 13 residues. From germline, CDR1 is MNHEY and CDR2 SMNVEV (reference sequence). CDR3 protein: CASSLGPAYEQYF. CDR3 nucleotides: TGTGCCAGCAGTTTAGGACCAGCCTACGAGCAGTACTTC.

V is TRBV10-3 and J is TRBJ2-5; no reliable D call. Trimming took 6 bases from V and 8 from J, leaving 19 bases between them. This CDR3 spans 14 amino acids. CDR1 is ENHRY, CDR2 SYGVKD, per germline. CDR3 amino acids: CAISATQQVGTQYF. DNA for the CDR3: TGTGCCATCAGCGCCACCCAGCAGGTGGGCACCCAGTACTTC.